This T cell receptor beta chain stems from a study of T cell repertoires in cytomegalovirus infection. Study details: Signatures in public TCR beta sequences pointed to both CMV infection and matching HLA type.

Germline V gene sequence: CDR1 SGHDT, CDR2 YYEEEE. The CDR3 contains 14 residues. Losses at the gene ends were 3 bases for V and 4 bases for J; bases not matched to a gene: 6. TCRdb recomputed calls from the reads with MiXCR, one row per CDR3 protein. The table records about 600,000 distinct CDR3 sequences, 24% of them present only once. Concerning this clonotype: Its antigen is unidentified.

Study-level points and caveats: People with CMV and the relevant HLA were identified by cumulative public TCR beta family frequency. Dominant in the ex vivo response were TCR beta clonotypes restricted by HLA-C and specific for CMV.

This rearrangement joins TRBV5-6 to TRBJ2-5; 7 bases are a match to TRBD1. The receptor was derived from a human donor in good health (CMV status not recorded). Some clones in this sample may be carry-over from other donors' samples. The sample consisted of CD8+ T cells from PBMCs. For the CDR3, the DNA is TGTGCCAGCAGCTATATGACAGGGACAGAGACCCAGTACTTC. The encoded protein is CASSYMTGTETQYF.